The entry that follows covers one T cell receptor (beta chain) sequence. Its antigen specificity is not known. Per-nucleotide qualities are absent, and no much larger clonotype sits a single base away. The record originates from a study of blood T cell repertoires in COVID-19 (dated by TCRdb to about 2020). For context, the study as a whole: Collaborator samples came from the United States, Italy and Spain and covered acute and convalescent phases of COVID-19. The material from the prospective study consisted of cDNA or gDNA derived from T cells, B-cell-depleted T cells, or PBMCs. The dataset comprised deeply sampled blood TCRbeta repertoires from subjects exposed to, actively infected with, or recovered from COVID-19. The repertoires were released in a freely available public database intended as a resource for research on the immune response to SARS-CoV-2. Samples were obtained from the ongoing ImmuneRACE study (first 160 participants) and from about 1,300 subjects provided by 6 global collaborators. Nearly every sample came with metadata listing a de-identified subject ID, COVID-19 status, age in years and sex. Where HLA class I and class II types were available, the types were taken from metadata supplied by the sample provider, not from assay-based typing. General study outcomes and caveats: Clinical and demographic metadata were provided uncurated, with the amount varying by source and participant.

TCRbeta CDR3 regions were amplified from genomic DNA by means of the immunoSEQ Assay, a bias-controlled multiplex PCR. Per the source publication's procedure: The number of nucleated cells in each sample was estimated by amplification of reference gene primers within the assay. Sequence reads were collapsed and filtered to measure the absolute abundance of every unique TCRbeta CDR3 rearrangement. For each sample, productive Simpson clonality was calculated as the square root of Simpson's diversity index across productive rearrangements. Entries here come from immuneACCESS through TCRdb and include only in-frame sequences with V and J called. Some clones fail to appear in such tables; in the studies checked, an unresolved V gene covers under half of the shortfall, and the cause of the remainder is unknown. From that table come the V and J calls and clone size; the DNA was used to work out D and trimming. This sample lists about 480,000 clones; approximately 89% were detected once. The ten largest clones take up 0.7% to 1% of the sample.

Taken from cysteine to phenylalanine, the CDR3 has 15 residues. CDR3 DNA only is kept here, 45 bases in frame from base 1. The germline V gene (reference sequence) gives CDR1 as GTSNPN and CDR2 as SVGIG. Here V drops 2 bases and J drops 6 bases, and the junction holds 10 bases not matched to any gene. At one collaborating source in Seattle, patients were enrolled during active infection and were followed longitudinally through the course of disease. The collaborating institutions used their own protocols to collect whole blood in K2EDTA tubes. For TCRbeta analysis, collaborators shipped samples in one of three forms: frozen whole blood, isolated PBMCs, or DNA extracted from either of those sample types.

The sequencing input was peripheral blood. This clonotype originated in a man aged 18 to 30 with COVID-19, enrolled during active disease. The chain was built from TRBV30 and TRBJ2-7, with TRBD2 matching 10 junction bases. DNA sequence: TGTGCCTGGAGTTTTGGTAGCGGGAGGTACGGCGAGCAGTACTTC. Translated, this gives CAWSFGSGRYGEQYF.